One sample yielded the 2 T cell receptor beta chains listed below, sequenced in a study of blood T cells in healthy people across ages (dated by TCRdb to between 2014 and 2017). The library came from 5' RACE. Sequenced using an Illumina HiSeq 2500. A second PCR of 7 to 11 cycles was performed with a sample-barcoded 5' primer and a J-beta primer mix. In-frame beta chains were kept once TCRdb had trimmed the public reads at Q25 with fastp and called clones with MiXCR. Duplicate CDR3 protein sequences are folded into a single record with the most common DNA and genes. The sample table contains about 800,000 distinct CDR3 sequences; only one count was recorded for 20% to 25% of them. The ten largest clones capture approximately 3.7% of the sample. The sample also formed part of further work on T cells of mothers and their children.

The sequenced sample was blood. The receptor source for this set is a boy aged 5 to 17 in good health.

Here the CDR3 reads CASLRGSEQYF. CDR3 bases: TGTGCCAGCCTCAGGGGCTCGGAGCAGTACTTC. The gene calls are TRBV12-3 or TRBV12-4 and TRBJ2-7, with D maybe TRBD1 (6 bases). CDR3 size: 11 residues. Trimming took off 8 bases at V and 7 bases at J, with 12 bases between the two ends.

This clonotype was seen only a few times. This sequence joins TRBV12-3 or TRBV12-4 and TRBJ1-6; the D is unclear. The V gene lost 8 bases and the J gene lost 5 bases, with 10 bases spanning the gap. The CDR3 is 13 amino acids. Here the CDR3 DNA reads TGTGCCAGCTCCCTATGGGATAATTCACCCCTCCACTTT. Translating it yields CASSLWDNSPLHF.